A selection of T cell receptor beta chains follows, all from one sample in a study of blood T cell repertoires in COVID-19. The repertoire was sequenced with immunoSEQ multiplex PCR; TCRdb's copy has only in-frame clones and lacks some. The table shows about 300,000 clones, with about 85% occurring only once. Sequenced input: PBMCs or T cells enriched from blood (not recorded which). The receptor set was obtained from a woman aged 30 to 39 who had recovered from COVID-19. The CDR3 runs from the conserved cysteine through the conserved F or W. A D gene is named only where the DNA matches it firmly. Size values are once, few and many counts, or a class for expanded clones, and some rows have none.

J gene,clone size,V gene,D gene,CDR3 DNA,CDR3 protein
TRBJ2-7,once,TRBV6-5,NA,TGTGCCAGCAGTTACAAGGAGTTTCGGTCCTACGAGCAGTACTTC,CASSYKEFRSYEQYF
TRBJ2-5,few,TRBV6-1,NA,TGTGCCAGCAGTGAAGGCGTTGGTGGGGGCGTAGAGACCCAGTACTTC,CASSEGVGGGVETQYF
TRBJ1-1,NA,TRBV6-5,NA,TGTGCCAGCAGTTACAAGGGGATAGCTTTCTTT,CASSYKGIAFF
TRBJ1-1,NA,TRBV5-1,TRBD1,TGCGCCAGCAGCTTGCAGGGGGCGCGTACTGAAGCTTTCTTT,CASSLQGARTEAFF
TRBJ2-7,once,TRBV5-1,TRBD1,TGCGCCAGCAGCCAGACAGGGAAATCCTACGAGCAGTACTTC,CASSQTGKSYEQYF
TRBJ2-1,NA,TRBV5-1,NA,TGCGCCAGCAGCTTGACTAGGGAATCTGAGCAGTTCTTC,CASSLTRESEQFF
TRBJ2-5,NA,TRBV5-1,TRBD1,TGCGCCAGCAGGCCAGACAGGGGGGCCTTTCCAGAGACCCAGTACTTC,CASRPDRGAFPETQYF
TRBJ2-5,once,TRBV6-5,NA,TGTGCCAGCAGACCGGAGGGAGAGACCCAGTACTTC,CASRPEGETQYF
TRBJ2-5,NA,TRBV7-6,TRBD2,TGTGCCAGCAGCTTCTCGTCAGCGGGGGTATGGGAGACCCAGTACTTC,CASSFSSAGVWETQYF
TRBJ1-5,NA,TRBV9,NA,TGTGCCAGCAGCGTTACCGGACAGTTCAATCAGCCCCAGCATTTT,CASSVTGQFNQPQHF
TRBJ1-2,NA,TRBV10-2,TRBD1,TGCGCCAGCAGGACAGGGGGCATCGATGGCTACACCTTC,CASRTGGIDGYTF
TRBJ2-5,NA,TRBV29-1,NA,TGCAGCGGGGGGCCGGACAGCATCCAAGAGACCCAGTACTTC,CSGGPDSIQETQYF
TRBJ2-5,NA,TRBV27,TRBD2,TGTGCCAGCAGTTTTTTGAGCGGGGGGACCCAAGAGACCCAGTACTTC,CASSFLSGGTQETQYF
TRBJ2-3,NA,TRBV7-9,TRBD2,TGTGCCAGCAGCCTCGGACTAGCGGCTAGCACAGATACGCAGTATTTT,CASSLGLAASTDTQYF
TRBJ2-1,once,TRBV10-3,NA,TGTGCCATCAGTGCTCTCCCGGGGGGCTCCGGCAATGAGCAGTTCTTC,CAISALPGGSGNEQFF
TRBJ1-6,NA,TRBV19,TRBD1,TGTGCCAGTGCCAAACGGGGACAGTATAATTCACCCCTCCACTTT,CASAKRGQYNSPLHF
TRBJ2-3,NA,TRBV9,TRBD1,TGTGCCAGCAGCGTAGGTGGGACAGAAGCAACAGATACGCAGTATTTT,CASSVGGTEATDTQYF
TRBJ2-5,NA,TRBV9,TRBD1,TGTGCCAGCACCCGTAGTGGGACAGGGATCTCGGGAGAGACCCAGTACTTC,CASTRSGTGISGETQYF
TRBJ1-5,NA,TRBV6-1,NA,TGTGCCAGCAGTGAATTGGAGAATCAGCCCCAGCATTTT,CASSELENQPQHF
TRBJ2-7,NA,TRBV3-1/TRBV3-2,TRBD1,TGTGCCAGCAGCTTTCCCTCCGGGACAGAGAAATACGAGCAGTACTTC,CASSFPSGTEKYEQYF
TRBJ2-3,NA,TRBV30,NA,TGTGCTGCGGGCCGAGACACAGATACGCAGTATTTT,CAAGRDTDTQYF
TRBJ1-3,NA,TRBV28,NA,TGTGCCAGCAGTGCGCTGGCGGCTGGAAACACCATATATTTT,CASSALAAGNTIYF
TRBJ1-2,once,TRBV7-2,NA,TGTGCCAGCAGCTTAGACGCGGGGGCGCGTGGCTACACCTTC,CASSLDAGARGYTF
TRBJ2-5,NA,TRBV6-5,NA,TGTGCCAGCAGACAGGCAGAGACCCAGTACTTC,CASRQAETQYF
TRBJ1-2,NA,TRBV3-1/TRBV3-2,NA,TGTGCCAGCAGCCACCTTGAGGGCGGTGGCTACACCTTC,CASSHLEGGGYTF